Detailed here is one TCR beta chain. This sample's time point: blood from clinic visit 5 months post-surgery; TSC patient then seizure free. The ends were cut back, 2 bases at V and 0 bases at J, with 2 bases in the middle. The CDR3 extends over 13 amino acids. Germline V gene lookup returns CDR1 SGHTA and CDR2 FQGNSA. The data belong to a study of brain T cells in children with intractable seizures. Assay: immunoSEQ multiplex PCR; the TCRdb copy retains only in-frame clones and omits some. The table has about 340,000 clones, over 85% seen once. The sequence derives from a boy under two years old with tuberous sclerosis and intractable seizures. The gene calls are TRBV7-2 and TRBJ1-5, with no clear D. The source was peripheral blood, collected 4 to 5 months after surgery. In nucleotides, the CDR3 is TGTGCCAGCAGCTTAAATAGCAATCAGCCCCAGCATTTT. Protein product: CASSLNSNQPQHF.